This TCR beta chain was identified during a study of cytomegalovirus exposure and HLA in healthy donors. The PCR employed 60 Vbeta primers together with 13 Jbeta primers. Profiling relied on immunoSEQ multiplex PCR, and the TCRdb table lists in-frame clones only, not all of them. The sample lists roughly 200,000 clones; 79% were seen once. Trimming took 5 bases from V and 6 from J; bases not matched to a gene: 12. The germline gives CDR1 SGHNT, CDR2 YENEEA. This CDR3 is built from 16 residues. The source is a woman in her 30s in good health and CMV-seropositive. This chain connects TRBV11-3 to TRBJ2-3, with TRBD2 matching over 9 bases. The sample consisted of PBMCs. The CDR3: CASSPSASGDPDTQYF. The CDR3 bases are TGTGCCAGCAGCCCATCGGCTAGCGGGGACCCCGATACGCAGTATTTT. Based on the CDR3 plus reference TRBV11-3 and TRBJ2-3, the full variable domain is EAGVVQSPRYKIIEKKQPVAFWCNPISGHNTLYWYLQNLGQGPELLIRYENEEAVDDSQLPKDRFSAERLKGVDSTLKIQPAELGDSAVYLCASSPSASGDPDTQYFGPGTRLTVL.